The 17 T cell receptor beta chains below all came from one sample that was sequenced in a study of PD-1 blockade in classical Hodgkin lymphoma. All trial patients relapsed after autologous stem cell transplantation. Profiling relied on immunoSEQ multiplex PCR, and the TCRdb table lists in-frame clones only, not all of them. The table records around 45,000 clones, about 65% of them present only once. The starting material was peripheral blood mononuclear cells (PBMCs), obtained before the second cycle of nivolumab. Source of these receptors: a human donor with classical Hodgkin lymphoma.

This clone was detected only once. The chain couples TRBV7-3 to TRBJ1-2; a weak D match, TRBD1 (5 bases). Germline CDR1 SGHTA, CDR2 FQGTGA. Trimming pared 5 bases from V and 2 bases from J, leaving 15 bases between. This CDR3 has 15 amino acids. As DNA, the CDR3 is TGTGCCAGCAGCAGAATTCCGGGGCCGAACTATGGCTACACCTTC. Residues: CASSRIPGPNYGYTF.

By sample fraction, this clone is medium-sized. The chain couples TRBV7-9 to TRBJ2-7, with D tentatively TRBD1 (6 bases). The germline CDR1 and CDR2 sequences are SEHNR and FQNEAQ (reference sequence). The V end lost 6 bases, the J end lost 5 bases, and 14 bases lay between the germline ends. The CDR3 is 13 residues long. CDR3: CASSFTGLDEQYF. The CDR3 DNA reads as TGTGCCAGCAGTTTCACAGGGTTGGACGAGCAGTACTTC. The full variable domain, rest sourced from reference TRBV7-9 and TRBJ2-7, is DTGVSQNPRHKITKRGQNVTFRCDPISEHNRLYWYRQTLGQGPEFLTYFQNEAQLEKSRLLSDRFSAERPKGSFSTLEIQRTEQGDSAMYLCASSFTGLDEQYFGPGTRLTVT.

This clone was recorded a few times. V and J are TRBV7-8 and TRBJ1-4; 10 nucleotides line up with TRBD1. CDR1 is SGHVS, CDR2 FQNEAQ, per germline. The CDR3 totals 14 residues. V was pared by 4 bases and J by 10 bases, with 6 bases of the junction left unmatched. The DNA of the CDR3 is TGTGCCAGCAGCTCCCGGGACAGGGGTGCAAAACTGTTTTTT. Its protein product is CASSSRDRGAKLFF.

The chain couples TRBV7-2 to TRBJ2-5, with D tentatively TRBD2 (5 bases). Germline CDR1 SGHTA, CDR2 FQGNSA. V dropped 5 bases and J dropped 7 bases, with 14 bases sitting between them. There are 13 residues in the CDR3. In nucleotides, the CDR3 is TGTGCCAGCAGCGAAGGGTCAGGAGGGACCCAGTACTTC. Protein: CASSEGSGGTQYF. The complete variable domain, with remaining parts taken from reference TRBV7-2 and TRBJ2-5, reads GAGVSQSPSNKVTEKGKDVELRCDPISGHTALYWYRQSLGQGLEFLIYFQGNSAPDKSGLPSDRFSAERTGGSVSTLTIQRTQQEDSAVYLCASSEGSGGTQYFGPGTRLLVL.

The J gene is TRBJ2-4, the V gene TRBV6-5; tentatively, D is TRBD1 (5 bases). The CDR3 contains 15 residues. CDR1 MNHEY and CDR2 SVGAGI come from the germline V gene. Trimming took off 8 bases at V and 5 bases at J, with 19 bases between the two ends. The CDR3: CASRQGVLGQNIQYF. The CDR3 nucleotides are TGTGCCAGCCGACAAGGGGTCCTCGGGCAAAACATTCAGTACTTC.

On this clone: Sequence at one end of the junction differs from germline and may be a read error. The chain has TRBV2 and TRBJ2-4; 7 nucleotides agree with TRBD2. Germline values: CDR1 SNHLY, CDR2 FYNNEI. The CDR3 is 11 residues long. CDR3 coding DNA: TGTGCCAGCAGTGATTCTAGCGGTACTAACTTC. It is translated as CASSDSSGTNF.

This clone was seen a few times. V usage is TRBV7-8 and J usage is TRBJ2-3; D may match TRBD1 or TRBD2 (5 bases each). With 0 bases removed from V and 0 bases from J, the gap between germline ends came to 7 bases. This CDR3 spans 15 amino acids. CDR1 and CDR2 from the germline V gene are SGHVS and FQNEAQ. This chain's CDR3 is CASSLAEGSTDTQYF. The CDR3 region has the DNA TGTGCCAGCAGCTTAGCAGAGGGGAGCACAGATACGCAGTATTTT.

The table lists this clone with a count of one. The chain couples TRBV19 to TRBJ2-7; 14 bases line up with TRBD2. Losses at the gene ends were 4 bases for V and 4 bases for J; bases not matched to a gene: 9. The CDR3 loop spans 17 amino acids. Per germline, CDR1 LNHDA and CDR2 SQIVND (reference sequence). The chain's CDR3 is CASSNGSGTSGRYEQYF. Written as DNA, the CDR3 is TGTGCCAGTAGTAACGGATCCGGGACTAGCGGGAGATACGAGCAGTACTTC.

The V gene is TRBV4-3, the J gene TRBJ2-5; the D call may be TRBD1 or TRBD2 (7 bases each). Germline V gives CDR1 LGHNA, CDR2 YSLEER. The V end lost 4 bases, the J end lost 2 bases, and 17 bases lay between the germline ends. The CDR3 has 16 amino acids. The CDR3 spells CASSPRGGRGQETQYF. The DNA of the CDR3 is TGCGCCAGCAGCCCCAGGGGGGGCAGGGGGCAAGAGACCCAGTACTTC.

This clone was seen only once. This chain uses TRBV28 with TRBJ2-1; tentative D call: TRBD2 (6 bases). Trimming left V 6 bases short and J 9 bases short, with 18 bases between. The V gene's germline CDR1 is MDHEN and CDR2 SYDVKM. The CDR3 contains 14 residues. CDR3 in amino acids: CASRVMGGLAEQFF. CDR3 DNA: TGTGCCAGCAGGGTCATGGGAGGTTTAGCTGAGCAGTTCTTC.

CDR3: CASSIDWNTEAFF. CDR3 DNA sequence: TGTGCCAGTAGTATAGATTGGAACACTGAAGCTTTCTTT. The chain is built from TRBV19 and TRBJ1-1; D gene uncertain. This CDR3 comprises 13 residues. Germline CDR1 and CDR2: LNHDA and SQIVND (reference sequence). V lost 0 bases to trimming and J lost 1 base, with 3 bases between them.

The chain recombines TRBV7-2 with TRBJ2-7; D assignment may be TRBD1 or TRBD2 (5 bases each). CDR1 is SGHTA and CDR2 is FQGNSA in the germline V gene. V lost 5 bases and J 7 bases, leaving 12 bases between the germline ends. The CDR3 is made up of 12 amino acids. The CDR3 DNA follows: TGTGCCAGCAGCCCGGGGCTGCTGGAGCAGTACTTC. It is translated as CASSPGLLEQYF.

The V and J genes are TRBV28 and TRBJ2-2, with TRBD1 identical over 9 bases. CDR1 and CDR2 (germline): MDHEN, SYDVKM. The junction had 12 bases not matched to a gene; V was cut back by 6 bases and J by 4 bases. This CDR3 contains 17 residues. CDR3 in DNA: TGTGCCAGCAGCCTCCTCCGGGGGACAGGGTTCACCGGGGAGCTGTTTTTT. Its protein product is CASSLLRGTGFTGELFF.

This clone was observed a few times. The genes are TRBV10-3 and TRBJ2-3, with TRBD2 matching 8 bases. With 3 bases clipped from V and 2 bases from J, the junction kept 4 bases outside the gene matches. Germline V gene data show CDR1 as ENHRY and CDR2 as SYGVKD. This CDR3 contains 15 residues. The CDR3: CAISEAGALTDTQYF. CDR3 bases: TGTGCCATCAGTGAAGCGGGGGCCCTCACAGATACGCAGTATTTT.

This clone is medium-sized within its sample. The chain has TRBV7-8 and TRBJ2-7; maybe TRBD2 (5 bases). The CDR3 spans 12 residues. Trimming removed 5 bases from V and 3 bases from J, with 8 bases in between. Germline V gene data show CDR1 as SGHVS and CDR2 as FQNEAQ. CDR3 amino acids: CASSEGSYEQYF. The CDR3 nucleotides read TGTGCCAGCAGCGAAGGGAGCTACGAGCAGTACTTC.

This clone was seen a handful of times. DNA for the CDR3: TGTGCCAGCAGCTTCTCCTCAGGGGGGACTGAAGCTTTCTTT. Translation gives CASSFSSGGTEAFF. This chain uses TRBV5-6 with TRBJ1-1; 7 nucleotides match TRBD1. In germline, CDR1 is SGHDT, CDR2 YYEEEE. This CDR3 is built from 14 residues. After removal of 2 bases from V and 5 bases from J, the junction contained 6 bases not matched to a gene.

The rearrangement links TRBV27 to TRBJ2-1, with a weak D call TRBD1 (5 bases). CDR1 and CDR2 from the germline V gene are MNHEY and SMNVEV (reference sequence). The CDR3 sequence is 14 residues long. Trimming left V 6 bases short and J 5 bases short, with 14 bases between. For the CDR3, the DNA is TGTGCCAGCAGACGGACAAATGTTAACAATGAGCAGTTCTTC. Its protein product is CASRRTNVNNEQFF.